One and the same sample provided the 14 T cell receptor beta chains below, sequenced in a study of breast tumors, draining lymph nodes, adjacent tissues. Axillary draining lymph nodes of breast cancer patients supplied the node samples. TCRdb passed the multiplex PCR reads through MiXCR, listing each CDR3 protein once. Altogether about 200,000 distinct CDR3 sequences are present, approximately 31% being singletons, with the ten largest covering around 4.5%. The sequenced material came from axillary lymph node tissue. These receptors all stem from a female donor with breast cancer. Some clones in this sample may be carry-over from other donors' samples.

This clonotype was seen repeatedly, ten times or more. The chain uses TRBV9 and TRBJ2-3; the D gene could be TRBD1 or TRBD2 (5 bases each). Germline V gives CDR1 SGDLS, CDR2 YYNGEE. V was cut by 0 bases and J by 3 bases, with 11 bases left in between. This CDR3 is 15 amino acids long. CDR3 region: CASSVGGLVTDTQYF. The CDR3, as DNA: TGTGCCAGCAGCGTAGGGGGGTTGGTAACAGATACGCAGTATTTT.

This clonotype occurred many times. V usage is TRBV5-1 and J usage is TRBJ2-7, with D perhaps given as TRBD1 or TRBD2 (6 bases each). Trimming shortened V by 7 bases and J by 6 bases, and 20 bases separated the two germline ends. The CDR3 length is 14 residues. CDR1 SGHRS and CDR2 YFSETQ come from the germline V gene. The CDR3 region is CASQLGGTGREQYF. The DNA for the CDR3 is TGCGCCAGCCAGTTAGGGGGGACCGGGCGCGAGCAGTACTTC.

This clonotype occurred a few times. A much larger clone is a single base away; this may be a read error. Written as DNA, the CDR3 is TGCAGTGCTAGGATCAGGGGGGGAGCAGCTACGCAGTATTTT. It translates to CSARIRGGAATQYF. The V gene is TRBV20-1, the J gene TRBJ2-3, with D perhaps being TRBD1 or TRBD2 (7 bases each). This CDR3 region has 14 residues. Trimming cost V 3 bases and J 8 bases, with 18 bases left between them. Germline V gene lookup returns CDR1 DFQATT and CDR2 SNEGSKA (reference sequence).

This clonotype was picked up many times. The chain links TRBV7-8 to TRBJ1-5; D remains unclear. This CDR3 region has 12 residues. Trimming took 5 bases from V and 4 from J, leaving 6 bases between them. CDR1 is SGHVS, CDR2 FQNEAQ, per germline. Written as DNA, the CDR3 is TGTGCCAGCAGCCGGGGTAATCAGCCCCAGCATTTT. It is translated as CASSRGNQPQHF.

A remark on this clonotype: The CDR3 end shows no conserved phenylalanine or tryptophan, and so a read error is likely. The chain uses TRBV6-5 and TRBJ1-1, with TRBD1 identical over 10 bases. Germline V lookup: CDR1 MNHEY, CDR2 SVGAGI. This CDR3 has 15 residues. V was pared by 5 bases and J by 1 base, with 4 bases of the junction left unmatched. The CDR3 here is CASSDDRGPNTEAFL. Here the CDR3 DNA reads TGTGCCAGCAGTGATGACAGGGGGCCGAACACTGAAGCTTTCTTG.

V is TRBV6-2 or TRBV6-3 and J is TRBJ2-5; D perhaps matches TRBD2 (6 bases). V was trimmed by 6 bases and J by 7 bases, leaving 15 bases between them. The CDR3 has 13 residues. Germline values: CDR1 MNHEY, CDR2 SVGEGT. The CDR3 sequence: CASSGTQASTQYF. CDR3 bases: TGTGCCAGCAGCGGGACTCAGGCCTCGACCCAGTACTTC.

V gene TRBV10-3 combines with J gene TRBJ1-1; D may be TRBD1 (5 bases). The V gene lost 4 bases and the J gene lost 1 base, with 10 bases spanning the gap. The CDR3 is 14 residues long. CDR1 is ENHRY, CDR2 SYGVKD, per germline. In DNA, the CDR3 is TGTGCCATCAGTGTGGGGCAGTCGAACACTGAAGCTTTCTTT. Translation: CAISVGQSNTEAFF.

A remark on this clonotype: The missing conserved phenylalanine or tryptophan at the end of this CDR3 makes a read error likely. The J gene is TRBJ1-5, the V gene TRBV20-1, with D perhaps TRBD1 (6 bases). The V and J ends lost 0 bases and 0 bases respectively, with 12 bases between them. Germline values: CDR1 DFQATT, CDR2 SNEGSKA (reference sequence). The CDR3 consists of 16 residues. The CDR3 DNA is TGCAGTGCTAGAGATCGCGACAGGTATAGCAATCAGCCCCAGCATGGT. Protein sequence: CSARDRDRYSNQPQHG.

This chain links TRBV7-2 with TRBJ2-2; 10 nucleotides match TRBD1. The V and J ends lost 2 bases and 4 bases, in that order; junction bases with no gene match: 4. CDR1 and CDR2 from the germline V gene are SGHTA and FQGNSA. This CDR3 comprises 16 residues. The CDR3 spells CASSLRGQGPTGELFF. The CDR3 nucleotides read TGTGCCAGCAGCTTAAGGGGACAGGGGCCCACCGGGGAGCTGTTTTTT.

This clonotype was seen only a few times. The junction does not match germline at one end; this may be a read error. The chain has TRBV20-1 and TRBJ1-2; the D gene is possibly TRBD1 (6 bases). The germline CDR1 and CDR2 sequences are DFQATT and SNEGSKA (reference sequence). This CDR3 is built from 12 residues. For the CDR3, the DNA is TGCAGTGCCGCGAGGGGGAACTATGGCTCCACCTTC. Its protein is CSAARGNYGSTF.

This clonotype was counted many times. This chain uses TRBV10-3 with TRBJ1-5, with D uncertain. The CDR3 is made up of 13 amino acids. Germline loops: CDR1 ENHRY, CDR2 SYGVKD. With 3 bases removed from V and 9 bases from J, the gap between germline ends came to 12 bases. The chain's CDR3 is CAISEGALSPQHF. Here the CDR3 DNA reads TGTGCCATCAGTGAAGGAGCGTTGTCGCCCCAGCATTTT.

There are many counts of this clonotype. The chain recombines TRBV15 with TRBJ2-7; 12 bases map to TRBD2. The junction had 8 bases not matched to a gene; V was cut back by 5 bases and J by 0 bases. This CDR3 is built from 17 residues. Germline CDR1 is LNHNV and CDR2 is YYDKDF (reference sequence). This CDR3 is CATSSGTSGPSSYEQYF. The CDR3 DNA reads TGTGCCACCAGCTCTGGGACTAGCGGGCCAAGCTCCTACGAGCAGTACTTC. Supplemented by reference TRBV15 and TRBJ2-7, the full variable domain reads DAMVIQNPRYQVTQFGKPVTLSCSQTLNHNVMYWYQQKSSQAPKLLFHYYDKDFNNEADTPDNFQSRRPNTSFCFLDIRSPGLGDTAMYLCATSSGTSGPSSYEQYFGPGTRLTVT.

Ten or more counts support this clonotype. This chain links TRBV7-6 with TRBJ2-7; either TRBD1 or TRBD2 may supply D (5 bases each). The CDR3 loop spans 16 amino acids. Trimming left V 5 bases short and J 3 bases short, with 20 bases between. CDR1 and CDR2 from the germline V gene are SGHVS and FNYEAQ. CDR3 loop: CASSPKDLGALYEQYF. The CDR3 DNA follows: TGTGCCAGCAGCCCGAAAGATCTCGGGGCCCTCTACGAGCAGTACTTC.

Regarding this clonotype: One junction end does not reproduce the germline sequence, and a read error may be involved. V is TRBV6-5 and J is TRBJ2-3; no definite D call. Germline-derived CDR1 and CDR2 are MNHEY and SVGAGI. This CDR3 spans 13 amino acids. The CDR3 reads CASNYSKRDTQYF. CDR3 nucleotides: TGTGCCAGCAATTACTCGAAAAGAGATACGCAGTATTTT.